The present entry profiles one T cell receptor (beta chain) with its context. Its specificity is not known. This CDR3 region has 15 residues. Germline CDR1 is DFQATT and CDR2 is SNEGSKA (reference sequence). J was trimmed by 6 bases and V by 0 bases; bases with no gene match: 7. Random-hexamer reverse transcription was applied to roughly 0.5 to 1 ug RNA. The TCR beta CDR3 was amplified by immunoSEQ multiplex PCR across 54 Vbeta, 13 Jbeta. MiXCR, applied by TCRdb to the immunoSEQ multiplex PCR reads, yields one record per CDR3 protein. The data show 300,000 or so distinct CDR3 sequences, about 92% seen once. This specimen belongs to a study of CD8 T cells in Susac syndrome. Study outcomes and limitations: Only a relatively small number of individuals were included in the TCR sequencing and HLA analysis.

Control patients had untreated stable or active relapsing-remitting multiple sclerosis by revised McDonald criteria. TEMRA cells were enriched by FACS, and CD4+ and CD8+ T cells were negatively isolated. The V call is TRBV20-1, the J call TRBJ2-2; 7 bases are shared with TRBD2. This TCR came from a human donor with multiple sclerosis. Sequencing was done on a sample of CD4+ T cells from PBMCs. The CDR3 nucleotides read TGCAGTGCTAGAGATCCGGTGGGGGGGGCCGGGGAGCTGTTTTTT. Protein: CSARDPVGGAGELFF.